Shown below are 12 T cell receptor beta chains from a single sample sequenced in a study of tumor and adjacent non-tumor tissue in lung cancer. The template was RNA from unsorted bulk tissue. Three rounds of nested PCR, following a modified ARM-PCR protocol, produced the TCRbeta library. MiXCR, run by TCRdb on the multiplex PCR reads, gives a single entry per CDR3 protein. Counted here are about 200,000 distinct CDR3 sequences, about two thirds occurring once; the ten biggest clones make up around 27%. Material for sequencing was lung tumor tissue. The receptors were sampled from a man between 60 and 70 years old with non-small cell lung cancer.

A note on this clonotype: A junction boundary mismatches the germline segment, possibly from a read error. The J gene is TRBJ2-2, the V gene TRBV6-2 or TRBV6-3; D possibly corresponds to TRBD2 (5 bases). The germline gives CDR1 MNHEY, CDR2 SVGEGT. This CDR3 spans 13 amino acids. The CDR3 region has the DNA TGTGTCAGCAAGAGAGGGAAGACCGGGGAGCTGTTTTTT. Its translation: CVSKRGKTGELFF.

Concerning this clonotype: This may be a read error: a much more frequent sequence differs by one nucleotide. This chain links TRBV20-1 with TRBJ2-3; 8 bases line up with TRBD2. There are 13 residues in the CDR3. Per germline, CDR1 DFQATT and CDR2 SNEGSKA (reference sequence). In nucleotides, the CDR3 is TGCAGTGCTAGCGGGAGGGTGACAGATACGCAGTTTTTT. Its protein product is CSASGRVTDTQFF.

This clonotype appeared once. A read error may explain this, as a much larger clone is one base away. The rearrangement links TRBV20-1 to TRBJ2-1; TRBD2 aligns across 7 bases. Germline V gene data show CDR1 as DFQATT and CDR2 as SNEGSKA (reference sequence). This CDR3 comprises 11 residues. Trimming removed 6 bases from V and 9 bases from J; junction bases left unmatched: 5. The CDR3 is CSAKRGVEQFF. The CDR3 DNA reads TGCAGTGCAAAACGGGGGGTTGAGCAGTTCTTC.

The J gene is TRBJ2-5, the V gene TRBV12-3 or TRBV12-4, with D uncertain. The CDR3 contains 13 residues. CDR3 region: CTNSFSGAETQYF. As DNA, the CDR3 is TGTACCAACAGTTTTTCAGGCGCTGAGACCCAGTACTTC.

This chain joins TRBV6-2 or TRBV6-3 and TRBJ2-1; 10 nucleotides match TRBD2. CDR1 MNHEY and CDR2 SVGEGT come from the germline V gene. CDR3 length equals 16 residues. The ends lost 4 bases at V and 2 bases at J; junction bases unmatched: 5. The DNA for the CDR3 is TGTGCCAGCAGTTCGCTAGCGGGAGCGGCCTACAATGAGCAGTTCTTC. Protein: CASSSLAGAAYNEQFF.

The V gene is TRBV11-2, the J gene TRBJ1-1; D not resolved. Trimming took 4 bases from V and 1 from J, leaving 7 bases between them. Germline V lookup: CDR1 SGHAT, CDR2 FQNNGV. The CDR3 is 13 residues long. CDR3 protein: CASSSHRNTEAFF. DNA for the CDR3: TGTGCCAGCAGCTCGCACAGGAACACTGAAGCTTTCTTT.

On this clonotype itself: The CDR3 ends on some other residue instead of the conserved phenylalanine or tryptophan, so this is likely a read error. V and J are TRBV7-8 and TRBJ1-5, with D maybe TRBD1 (6 bases). The ends were cut back, 9 bases at V and 6 bases at J, with 21 bases in the middle. Germline V CDR1 and CDR2: SGHVS, FQNEAQ. The CDR3 runs 15 residues. CDR3 sequence reads: CARSLTGQIAQPQHL. DNA of the CDR3: TGTGCCAGGAGCCTGACCGGACAGATAGCTCAGCCCCAGCATCTT.

Points on this clonotype: Since a much larger clone is just one base distant, this may be a read error. The rearrangement uses TRBV6-6 and TRBJ2-7; D perhaps matches TRBD1 (6 bases). Between the trimmed V and J ends, which lost 6 bases and 7 bases, there was a span of 19 bases. The CDR3 runs 14 residues. The germline CDR1 and CDR2 sequences are MNHNY and SVGAGI (reference sequence). The CDR3 DNA follows: TGTGCCAGCAGCCGGGGACATGGGGCAAAAGAGCAGTACTTC. Protein sequence: CASSRGHGAKEQYF.

CDR3 sequence reads: CASSLVASKTQYF. DNA of the CDR3: TGTGCCAGCAGCTTAGTGGCTAGTAAGACCCAGTACTTC. This chain connects TRBV11-3 to TRBJ2-5; D is unclear. The CDR3 runs 13 residues. The germline V gene has CDR1 SGHNT and CDR2 YENEEA. The V end was cut by 1 base, the J end by 6 bases, with 9 bases between.

This clonotype was recorded many times. The chain uses TRBV28 and TRBJ1-1; D is undetermined. This CDR3 has 12 residues. Germline V gene lookup returns CDR1 MDHEN and CDR2 SYDVKM. With 6 bases removed from V and 1 base from J, the gap between germline ends came to 6 bases. The CDR3 nucleotides are TGTGCCAGCAGCGTCGGGAACACTGAAGCTTTCTTT. Translated, it gives CASSVGNTEAFF.

This clonotype was seen a single time. A read error may account for a junction end that differs from germline. The gene calls are TRBV11-3 and TRBJ2-1; TRBD2 agrees at 8 bases. CDR1 and CDR2 (germline): SGHNT, YENEEA. The length of the CDR3 is 15 residues. CDR3 coding DNA: TGTGCCAGCAGCTTAGGCGGGGGGACATACAATGAGCATCTCTTC. Translated: CASSLGGGTYNEHLF.

V usage is TRBV2 and J usage is TRBJ2-7; D gene uncertain. Germline CDR1 reads SNHLY; CDR2 reads FYNNEI. The CDR3 totals 14 residues. V lost 3 bases to trimming and J lost 3 bases, with 12 bases between them. The CDR3 sequence: CASSDRNRFYEQYF. In DNA form, the CDR3 reads TGTGCCAGCAGTGACCGCAACCGCTTCTACGAGCAGTACTTC.